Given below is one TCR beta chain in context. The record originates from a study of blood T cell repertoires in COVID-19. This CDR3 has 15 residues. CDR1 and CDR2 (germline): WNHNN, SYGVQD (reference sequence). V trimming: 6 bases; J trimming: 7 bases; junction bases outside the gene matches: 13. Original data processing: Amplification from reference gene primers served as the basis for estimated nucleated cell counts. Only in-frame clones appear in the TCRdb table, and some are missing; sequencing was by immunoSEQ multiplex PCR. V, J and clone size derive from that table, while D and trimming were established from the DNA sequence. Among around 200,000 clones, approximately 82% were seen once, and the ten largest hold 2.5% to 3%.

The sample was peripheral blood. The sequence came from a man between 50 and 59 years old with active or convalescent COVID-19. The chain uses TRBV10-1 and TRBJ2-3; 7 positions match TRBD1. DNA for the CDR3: TGCGCCAGCAGACGCACAGGGGCTATACTATATACGCAGTATTTT. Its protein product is CASRRTGAILYTQYF.